Listed below are T cell receptor beta chains from one sample, sequenced in a study of T cells after yellow fever vaccination. TCRdb reprocessed the 5' RACE reads via MiXCR and lists one record per CDR3 protein. The sample holds approximately 450,000 distinct CDR3 sequences, roughly 20% seen once. The sample was PBMCs, taken before the yellow fever booster vaccination. These receptors were taken from a man aged 18 to 30 who received the YFV17D yellow fever vaccine. Each CDR3 is given with its conserved first and last residue. A D gene is named only where the DNA matches it firmly. Size is omitted from some rows. Given values are once, few, many or a class for expanded clones.

v_call	d_call	clone_size	j_call	cdr3_aa	cdr3_nt
TRBV6-1	-	few	TRBJ1-2	CASSVSAGGNYGYTF	TGTGCCAGCAGCGTCTCCGCCGGGGGAAACTATGGCTACACCTTC
TRBV7-2	-	many	TRBJ1-1	CASSLAAAYVDVPEAFF	TGTGCCAGCAGCTTAGCGGCAGCTTACGTTGATGTGCCTGAAGCTTTCTTT
TRBV20-1	TRBD2	-	TRBJ2-3	CSASGGVTDTQYF	TGCAGTGCTAGCGGGGGGGTCACAGATACGCAGTATTTT
TRBV7-2	TRBD1	-	TRBJ2-2	CASTPQGAVGMLSGELFF	TGTGCCAGCACCCCACAGGGGGCGGTAGGGATGCTATCCGGGGAGCTGTTTTTT
TRBV7-8	-	-	TRBJ1-1	CASSFYHDGENTEAFF	TGTGCCAGCAGCTTCTACCACGACGGGGAGAACACTGAAGCTTTCTTT
TRBV28	TRBD1	-	TRBJ1-6	CASSLTGRNSPLHF	TGTGCCAGCAGTTTGACAGGGCGGAATTCACCCCTCCACTTT
TRBV5-5	-	few	TRBJ2-1	CASGRRNEQFF	TGTGCCAGCGGACGAAGGAATGAGCAGTTCTTC
TRBV20-1	TRBD2	-	TRBJ2-1	CSARDLSGGPNEQFF	TGCAGTGCTAGAGATCTTAGCGGGGGGCCAAATGAGCAGTTCTTC
TRBV12-3/TRBV12-4	TRBD2	-	TRBJ2-3	CASSPRRGGTDTQYF	TGTGCCAGCAGTCCCCGGCGGGGGGGCACAGATACGCAGTATTTT
TRBV10-3	TRBD2	many	TRBJ2-3	CAIRTLAGTQYF	TGTGCCATCAGGACCTTAGCGGGTACGCAGTATTTT
TRBV29-1	-	-	TRBJ1-4	CSVGRGTNEKLFF	TGCAGCGTCGGAAGGGGGACTAATGAAAAACTGTTTTTT
TRBV20-1	TRBD1	few	TRBJ1-1	CSAQGGVNTEAFF	TGCAGTGCGCAGGGGGGGGTGAACACTGAAGCTTTCTTT
TRBV5-5	TRBD1	few	TRBJ1-1	CASSHHTGTEMMNTEAFF	TGTGCCAGCAGCCACCATACGGGGACAGAGATGATGAACACTGAAGCTTTCTTT
TRBV5-1	TRBD1	-	TRBJ1-2	CASSVGGQGIGYTF	TGCGCCAGCAGCGTAGGCGGACAGGGGATCGGCTACACCTTC
TRBV6-2/TRBV6-3	TRBD1	few	TRBJ1-2	CASNPTGTSGYTF	TGTGCCAGCAACCCGACAGGGACATCGGGCTACACCTTC
TRBV4-3	-	few	TRBJ1-1	CASSQGGRTEAFF	TGCGCCAGCAGCCAAGGGGGGAGGACTGAAGCTTTCTTT
TRBV6-6	-	few	TRBJ1-2	CASSYSSGAVSGYTF	TGTGCCAGCAGTTACTCGTCCGGTGCCGTGAGTGGCTACACCTTC
TRBV20-1	TRBD1	few	TRBJ1-5	CSAQGDRNQPQHF	TGCAGTGCTCAGGGGGATCGGAATCAGCCCCAGCATTTT
TRBV4-3	-	-	TRBJ1-1	CASSQDWGPGATEAFF	TGCGCCAGCAGCCAAGATTGGGGGCCGGGGGCCACTGAAGCTTTCTTT
TRBV4-1	-	-	TRBJ2-1	CASSHRDHNEQFF	TGCGCCAGCAGCCACCGAGACCACAATGAGCAGTTCTTC
TRBV9	-	many	TRBJ1-1	CASSGRGAGTEAFF	TGTGCCAGCAGCGGCAGGGGCGCGGGCACTGAAGCTTTCTTT
TRBV20-1	TRBD2	many	TRBJ2-1	CSARDSAGAYNEQFF	TGCAGTGCTAGAGATTCGGCGGGAGCCTACAATGAGCAGTTCTTC
TRBV7-3	TRBD1	-	TRBJ2-7	CASSPTGTGAYEQYF	TGTGCCAGCAGCCCCACCGGGACAGGGGCCTACGAGCAGTACTTC
TRBV20-1	-	-	TRBJ2-5	CSARHRVETQYF	TGCAGTGCTAGGCACAGGGTAGAGACCCAGTACTTC